This T cell receptor (beta chain) is from a study of CD8+ T cells in alopecia areata. Broader study findings: Normal scalp showed lower clonality than lesional scalp, especially alopecia totalis/universalis. Resident alphabeta T-cell populations of normal skin are likewise subject to sequencing in scalp samples.

Researchers sorted pooled cutaneous lymph node cells on the basis of CD4, CD8alpha, NKG2D, NKG2ACE and other markers. To note about this clone: Its antigen is undetermined. Mouse names are used for the genes. The read ends 4 residues before the CDR3 terminus; that terminus is restored from the germline J gene.

RNA was isolated and reverse transcribed to cDNA, the sequencing template. Clones were sequenced by immunoSEQ multiplex PCR, and TCRdb holds only the in-frame ones, with some missing. Recorded here are 200,000 to 300,000 clones, none singletons. The V gene's germline CDR1 is LGHNA and CDR2 YNLKQL (reference sequence). Deletions cut 4 bases from V and 3 bases from J, with 7 bases between. This CDR3 contains 13 residues. The rearrangement links TRBV5 to TRBJ2-1, with D possibly being TRBD2 (5 bases). The receptor's source is a C3H/HeJ mouse with alopecia areata. The strain's MHC type: H2-k. The sample was CD4+ T cells sorted from a lymph node. The part of the CDR3 DNA that was read is TGTGCCAGCAGCCCTGGGTTCTATGCT. Amino acids: CASSPGFYA. In full, the CDR3 is CASSPGFYAEQFF.